These 27 T cell receptor beta chains were sequenced from one sample in a study of T cells in tuberculosis. Specified time point: new active TB diagnosis, blood taken before or within 7 days of starting treatment. Repertoires were generated with immunoSEQ multiplex PCR, while TCRdb's copy carries only in-frame clones and drops some. The data hold 25,000 to 35,000 clones, with approximately 90% observed a single time. Here the sequenced sample was PBMCs, taken at tuberculosis diagnosis. The receptors originated from an adult with tuberculosis.

The rearrangement links TRBV4-1 to TRBJ2-5; 7 nucleotides align to TRBD1. Germline lookup yields CDR1 MGHRA and CDR2 YSYEKL. The CDR3 is 16 residues long. The J segment lost 2 bases and the V segment lost 0 bases, leaving 6 bases of the junction unmatched. CDR3 in amino acids: CASSQDWGQRQETQYF. The CDR3 coding sequence is TGCGCCAGCAGCCAAGATTGGGGACAGAGACAAGAGACCCAGTACTTC.

The V and J genes are TRBV7-3 and TRBJ1-1, with 8 bases fitting TRBD1. Looked up from germline, CDR1 is SGHTA and CDR2 is FQGTGA. Unmatched junction bases numbered 14, after V lost 1 base and J lost 1 base. The CDR3 is made up of 19 amino acids. CDR3 sequence reads: CASSLRPRGFTGGNTEAFF. CDR3 nucleotides: TGTGCCAGCAGCTTAAGGCCCCGTGGCTTTACAGGGGGGAACACTGAAGCTTTCTTT.

The chain uses TRBV30 and TRBJ2-5, with 9 bases that match TRBD2. The ends lost 2 bases at V and 1 base at J; junction bases unmatched: 5. CDR1 GTSNPN and CDR2 SVGIG come from the germline V gene (reference sequence). CDR3 length equals 15 residues. CDR3: CAWSWLAGTQETQYF. Here the CDR3 DNA reads TGTGCCTGGAGTTGGCTAGCGGGGACCCAAGAGACCCAGTACTTC.

The chain couples TRBV9 to TRBJ1-2; 11 positions match TRBD1. The CDR3 contains 16 residues. In germline, CDR1 is SGDLS, CDR2 YYNGEE. The trim removed 3 bases at V and 4 bases at J, leaving 8 bases unmatched. The CDR3 DNA reads as TGTGCCAGCAGCGCCATAGGACAGGGGGCGGGCTATGGCTACACCTTC. This codes for CASSAIGQGAGYGYTF.

The chain couples TRBV9 to TRBJ2-1; TRBD2 aligns across 11 bases. V shed 4 bases and J 7 bases; nucleotides not matched to a gene: 1. There are 13 residues in the CDR3. Germline V gene data show CDR1 as SGDLS and CDR2 as YYNGEE. The CDR3 DNA is TGTGCCAGCAGCCTAGCGGGAGGTAATGAGCAGTTCTTC. Translation gives CASSLAGGNEQFF. Supplemented by reference TRBV9 and TRBJ2-1, the full variable domain reads DSGVTQTPKHLITATGQRVTLRCSPRSGDLSVYWYQQSLDQGLQFLIQYYNGEERAKGNILERFSAQQFPDLHSELNLSSLELGDSALYFCASSLAGGNEQFFGPGTRLTVL.

The V call is TRBV5-1, the J call TRBJ2-3, with 8 positions matching TRBD1. V lost 3 bases and J lost 5; bases outside the gene matches: 5. The CDR3 runs 14 residues. Germline assignment: CDR1 SGHRS and CDR2 YFSETQ. CDR3 bases: TGCGCCAGCAGCTCCGGACAGGGTAGAGATACGCAGTATTTT. Translated, it gives CASSSGQGRDTQYF.

This sequence joins TRBV2 and TRBJ2-7; D not resolved. This CDR3 spans 12 amino acids. Germline values: CDR1 SNHLY, CDR2 FYNNEI. V was trimmed by 8 bases and J by 5 bases, leaving 13 bases between them. The CDR3 protein is CASGPTANEQYF. The CDR3 bases are TGTGCCAGCGGCCCGACTGCCAACGAGCAGTACTTC.

The rearrangement links TRBV6-5 to TRBJ1-2, with no clear D. The CDR3 covers 15 residues. The germline gives CDR1 MNHEY, CDR2 SVGAGI. The V end was cut by 6 bases, the J end by 3 bases, with 17 bases between. The CDR3 nucleotides read TGTGCCAGCAGGCTTTCATTAGAAGTTGACTATGGCTACACCTTC. This encodes CASRLSLEVDYGYTF.

J is TRBJ2-3 and V is TRBV5-1, with D uncertain. Germline V gene sequence: CDR1 SGHRS, CDR2 YFSETQ. Trimming removed 0 bases at V and 2 bases at J, with 7 bases between. CDR3 length equals 14 residues. The CDR3 loop is CASSLDSFTDTQYF. The CDR3, as DNA: TGCGCCAGCAGCTTGGACAGTTTCACAGATACGCAGTATTTT.

The genes are TRBV11-2 and TRBJ1-1; D gene uncertain. V was clipped by 4 bases and J by 3 bases, with 12 bases between them. Germline lookup yields CDR1 SGHAT and CDR2 FQNNGV. The CDR3 runs 14 residues. The CDR3 here is CASSWAIGDTEAFF. CDR3 in DNA: TGTGCCAGCAGCTGGGCGATCGGGGACACTGAAGCTTTCTTT.

The chain links TRBV28 to TRBJ1-2; possibly TRBD1 for D (5 bases). Germline assignment: CDR1 MDHEN and CDR2 SYDVKM. This CDR3 is 15 amino acids long. V gave up 5 bases and J gave up 5 bases, with 18 bases separating them. DNA of the CDR3: TGTGCCAGCAGTCCCTCAGGCCAGGGTCTATATGGCTACACCTTC. It encodes CASSPSGQGLYGYTF.

This clone is a singleton in its sample. The chain links TRBV2 to TRBJ1-4; D unresolved. The V end was cut by 8 bases, the J end by 0 bases, with 7 bases between. CDR1 and CDR2 (germline): SNHLY, FYNNEI. The CDR3 loop spans 13 amino acids. The CDR3, as DNA: TGTGCCAGCGGAGCCGCAACTAATGAAAAACTGTTTTTT. Its protein is CASGAATNEKLFF.

The chain uses TRBV19 and TRBJ1-1; 7 bases agree with TRBD1. V lost 7 bases, J lost 1 base, and 3 bases stayed unmatched. This CDR3 is built from 13 residues. Germline V gives CDR1 LNHDA, CDR2 SQIVND (reference sequence). This CDR3 reads CASTWTGNTEAFF. For the CDR3, the DNA is TGTGCCAGTACCTGGACAGGGAACACTGAAGCTTTCTTT.

J is TRBJ2-3 and V is TRBV30, with 14 nucleotides matching TRBD2. The germline V gene has CDR1 GTSNPN and CDR2 SVGIG (reference sequence). V was clipped by 1 base and J by 1 base; unmatched bases: 1. The CDR3 covers 16 residues. CDR3 nucleotides: TGTGCCTGGAGTGCGGGACTAGCGGGAGGCACAGATACGCAGTATTTT. It translates to CAWSAGLAGGTDTQYF.

This clone was observed a few times. The CDR3 here is CASSLDREKVYEQYF. For the CDR3, the DNA is TGTGCCAGCAGCTTGGACAGGGAGAAGGTCTACGAGCAGTACTTC. The chain carries TRBV7-9 and TRBJ2-7; 8 nucleotides line up with TRBD1. Germline V CDR1 and CDR2: SEHNR, FQNEAQ (reference sequence). This CDR3 region has 15 residues. V lost 3 bases and J lost 3; bases outside the gene matches: 7.

This chain links TRBV7-2 with TRBJ1-2; D possibly corresponds to TRBD1 (5 bases). The germline V gene has CDR1 SGHTA and CDR2 FQGNSA. With 5 bases removed from V and 5 bases from J, the gap between germline ends came to 12 bases. This CDR3 has 13 residues. DNA of the CDR3: TGTGCCAGCAGCCCGGACACTGATTATGGCTACACCTTC. It encodes CASSPDTDYGYTF.

The chain has TRBV13 and TRBJ2-2, with TRBD2 as a possible D gene (5 bases). Germline CDR1 PRHDT, CDR2 FYEKMQ (reference sequence). Trimming cost V 3 bases and J 6 bases, with 14 bases left between them. The CDR3 length is 15 residues. The CDR3 loop is CASSFRGGIAGELFF. CDR3 bases: TGTGCCAGCAGCTTTCGGGGTGGGATCGCCGGGGAGCTGTTTTTT.

CDR3 coding DNA: TGTGCCAGCAGTGTAGCACGGAGGGACGAGCAGTACTTC. Protein sequence: CASSVARRDEQYF. The gene calls are TRBV2 and TRBJ2-7; TRBD2 is a possible D gene (6 bases). Deletions cut 4 bases from V and 5 bases from J, with 12 bases between. CDR3 size: 13 residues. In germline, CDR1 is SNHLY, CDR2 FYNNEI.

The CDR3 reads CASSEGGANYGYTF. CDR3 bases: TGTGCCAGCAGCGAGGGGGGGGCTAACTATGGCTACACCTTC. This chain connects TRBV5-4 to TRBJ1-2, with D tentatively TRBD1 (6 bases). CDR1 SGHNT and CDR2 YYREEE come from the germline V gene (reference sequence). Trimming pared 4 bases from V and 0 bases from J, leaving 10 bases between. This CDR3 comprises 14 residues.

The CDR3 bases are TGTGCCAGCAGCCGCGGCCTCACAGGGGGCCAGCATTTT. This codes for CASSRGLTGGQHF. V is TRBV6-5 and J is TRBJ1-5, with 8 bases identical to TRBD1. With 6 bases clipped from V and 12 bases from J, the junction kept 10 bases outside the gene matches. There are 13 residues in the CDR3. Germline V gene lookup returns CDR1 MNHEY and CDR2 SVGAGI.

V and J are TRBV6-6 and TRBJ2-3; no firm D call. The CDR3 has 15 residues. Between the trimmed V and J ends, which lost 2 bases and 0 bases, there was a span of 9 bases. Germline CDR1 reads MNHNY; CDR2 reads SVGAGI (reference sequence). The CDR3 is CASSYGQASTDTQYF. The CDR3 coding sequence is TGTGCCAGCAGTTACGGCCAGGCTAGCACAGATACGCAGTATTTT.

The genes are TRBV12-5 and TRBJ2-6; TRBD2 matches 7 bases. The germline V gene encodes CDR1 LGHNT and CDR2 FRNRAP. With 0 bases clipped from V and 4 bases from J, the junction kept 9 bases outside the gene matches. The CDR3 contains 18 residues. CDR3 residues: CASGLVRGVRSGANVLTF. The CDR3 DNA sequence: TGTGCTAGTGGTTTGGTCCGGGGGGTCCGATCCGGGGCCAACGTCCTGACTTTC.

Note on this clone: A junction end diverges from the germline sequence, so it may reflect a read error. This chain connects TRBV9 to TRBJ2-7; maybe TRBD2 (5 bases). Germline CDR1 reads SGDLS; CDR2 reads YYNGEE. The CDR3 contains 13 residues. The CDR3, as DNA: TGTGCCAGCGGCGTCGGGGTCTCCTACGAGCAGTACTTC. It encodes CASGVGVSYEQYF.

This clone was seen a handful of times. Other nucleotide sequences from this sample produce the same CDR3. The chain employs TRBV6-5 and TRBJ1-2; 11 bases align to TRBD1. This CDR3 has 16 amino acids. The germline V gene encodes CDR1 MNHEY and CDR2 SVGAGI. Unmatched junction bases numbered 4, after V lost 0 bases and J lost 4 bases. As DNA, the CDR3 is TGTGCCAGCAGTTACTCGAGGACAGGGGGCGGCTATGGCTACACCTTC. Encoded protein: CASSYSRTGGGYGYTF.

V gene TRBV5-4 combines with J gene TRBJ2-7, with D perhaps TRBD2 (5 bases). This CDR3 is 14 amino acids long. V lost 0 bases to trimming and J lost 6 bases, with 13 bases between them. CDR1 is SGHNT and CDR2 is YYREEE in the germline V gene (reference sequence). The CDR3: CASSLASPALEQYF. Here the CDR3 DNA reads TGTGCCAGCAGCTTGGCTAGCCCAGCCCTCGAGCAGTACTTC.

This rearrangement joins TRBV5-6 to TRBJ2-7; TRBD1 agrees at 7 bases. There are 15 residues in the CDR3. V was pared by 3 bases and J by 0 bases, with 6 bases of the junction left unmatched. Germline V gives CDR1 SGHDT, CDR2 YYEEEE. The CDR3 coding sequence is TGTGCCAGCAGCTCGGGACAGCACTACTCCTACGAGCAGTACTTC. It encodes CASSSGQHYSYEQYF.

This chain joins TRBV6-1 and TRBJ2-7; maybe TRBD2 (6 bases). V lost 8 bases and J lost 4, with 18 bases in between. Looked up from germline, CDR1 is MNHNS and CDR2 is SASEGT. This CDR3 region has 14 residues. The CDR3 loop is CASLREESAYEQYF. In nucleotides, the CDR3 is TGTGCCAGCCTTAGGGAGGAGAGTGCGTACGAGCAGTACTTC.